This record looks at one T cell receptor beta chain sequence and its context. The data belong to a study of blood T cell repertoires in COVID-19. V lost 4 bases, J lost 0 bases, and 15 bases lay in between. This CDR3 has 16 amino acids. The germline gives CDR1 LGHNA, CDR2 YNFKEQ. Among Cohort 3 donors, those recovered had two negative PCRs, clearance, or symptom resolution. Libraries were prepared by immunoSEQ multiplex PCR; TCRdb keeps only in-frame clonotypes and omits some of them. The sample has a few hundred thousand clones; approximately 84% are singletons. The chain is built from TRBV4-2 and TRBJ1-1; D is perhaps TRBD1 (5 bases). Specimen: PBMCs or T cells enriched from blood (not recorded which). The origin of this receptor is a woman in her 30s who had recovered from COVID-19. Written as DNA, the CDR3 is TGTGCCAGCAGCCCGGAGGGCAGGGTCATGAACACTGAAGCTTTCTTT. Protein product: CASSPEGRVMNTEAFF.